Many counts were recorded for the clone carrying this T cell receptor beta chain. The antigen remains undetermined. These data belong to a study of T-cell memory formation after mild COVID-19. Whole-study context: TCR clusters largely stayed donor specific. Study conclusions and caveats: The study found contracting CD4+ clones mainly in CM and EM and contracting CD8+ clones in EMRA. A subset of responding clones appeared in pre-infection memory, suggesting cross-reactive memory joined.

A single record per CDR3 protein comes from TCRdb applying MiXCR to the 5' RACE reads. The sample yields about 290,000 distinct CDR3 sequences, 15% seen once. The CDR3 runs 11 residues. V gave up 6 bases and J gave up 3 bases, with 4 bases separating them. J is TRBJ2-3 and V is TRBV12-3 or TRBV12-4; no clear D. The sequence derives from a young man who had mild COVID-19 (a few samples of this study predate the infection). Cell type and time point are not known. The sequencing sample was made of PBMCs or a T cell subset sorted from them (not recorded which). This CDR3 reads CASRRTDTQYF. CDR3 in DNA: TGTGCCAGCAGGAGAACAGATACGCAGTATTTT.